Here is one T cell receptor (beta chain) with its context. This specimen comes from a study of blood T cell repertoires in COVID-19. At the level of the study: Acute-phase and convalescent COVID-19 samples originated in the United States, Italy and Spain. The cDNA or gDNA used as material had been derived from T cells, B-cell-depleted T cells, or PBMCs.

The CDR3 has 14 amino acids. V dropped 0 bases and J dropped 6 bases, with 11 bases sitting between them. From germline, CDR1 is MNHNY and CDR2 SVGAGI (reference sequence). As handled by the study authors: It was from reference gene primer amplification that nucleated cell counts were estimated. Clones were read by immunoSEQ multiplex PCR, and TCRdb kept only the in-frame ones, dropping some. The DNA was the basis for D and trimming; V, J and clone size are from that table. The repertoire includes about 50,000 clones, roughly 86% of them detected once, and roughly 2.1% sits in the top ten. The chain recombines TRBV6-6 with TRBJ1-1; D is uncertain. Sequencing was carried out using peripheral blood. The sequence was collected from a woman aged 60-75 years with acute or convalescent COVID-19. DNA of the CDR3: TGTGCCAGCAGTTACTCGAACTCGAAGTCTGAAGCTTTCTTT. The encoded protein is CASSYSNSKSEAFF.